The 21 T cell receptor beta chains given below trace back to one sample, sequenced in a study of naive and memory T cell subsets. Ligated cDNA underwent four rounds of PCR with nested alpha and beta constant region primers and SP2. One entry per CDR3 protein results from TCRdb running MiXCR on the 5' RACE reads. The sample records tens of thousands of distinct CDR3 sequences, around 4.7% being singletons. The library had UMIs added by 3' ligation of an oligonucleotide to TCR cDNA. The receptors derive from a female donor in good health.

This clonotype was picked up many times. V usage is TRBV5-1 and J usage is TRBJ2-1; 7 positions agree with TRBD2. Germline CDR1 and CDR2: SGHRS and YFSETQ. The CDR3 covers 14 residues. J was trimmed by 7 bases and V by 0 bases; bases with no gene match: 4. CDR3 protein: CASSLGLAANEQFF. The CDR3 bases are TGCGCCAGCAGCTTGGGGCTAGCGGCGAATGAGCAGTTCTTC.

The J gene is TRBJ2-7, the V gene TRBV7-2; weak D call: TRBD1 (5 bases). V was pared by 3 bases and J by 4 bases, with 10 bases between. The CDR3 extends over 13 amino acids. Germline assignment: CDR1 SGHTA and CDR2 FQGNSA. The DNA of the CDR3 is TGTGCCAGCAGCTTGGCAGGGAAGTACGAGCAGTACTTC. The encoded protein is CASSLAGKYEQYF.

This clonotype has at least ten counts. CDR3: CASSRLAGHTDTQYF. The CDR3 DNA follows: TGTGCCAGCTCTAGACTAGCGGGCCACACAGATACGCAGTATTTT. The rearrangement links TRBV12-3 or TRBV12-4 to TRBJ2-3, with 10 bases aligning to TRBD2. With V trimmed by 8 bases and J by 2 bases, 7 bases remained unmatched. This CDR3 contains 15 residues.

This clonotype showed up many times. The rearrangement joins TRBV29-1 to TRBJ2-1; the D gene is possibly TRBD1 (5 bases). Germline V gives CDR1 SQVTM, CDR2 ANQGSEA. The CDR3 is 13 amino acids. In nucleotides, the CDR3 is TGCAGTCATCCAGGGATCTCCTACAATGAGCAGTTCTTC. As protein: CSHPGISYNEQFF.

This clonotype was found many times. V usage is TRBV18 and J usage is TRBJ2-1, with unresolved D. Germline V gene lookup returns CDR1 KGHSH and CDR2 LQKENI. V dropped 0 bases and J dropped 0 bases, with 6 bases sitting between them. The CDR3 extends over 15 amino acids. This CDR3 is CASSPPQSSYNEQFF. In DNA, the CDR3 is TGTGCCAGCTCACCACCGCAGAGCTCCTACAATGAGCAGTTCTTC.

This clonotype was recorded at least ten times. The chain uses TRBV12-3 or TRBV12-4 and TRBJ2-3; D might be TRBD2 (6 bases). CDR3 length equals 14 residues. V was shortened by 3 bases and J by 4 bases, with 11 bases between the two germline ends. The CDR3 loop reads CASSLAGRPDTQYF. CDR3 sequence (DNA): TGTGCCAGCAGTTTGGCGGGACGCCCAGATACGCAGTATTTT.

Notes on this clonotype: This may come from a read error, since a much larger clone is one base off. The chain combines TRBV6-5 with TRBJ1-2; D is unresolved. This CDR3 is 14 amino acids long. Looked up from germline, CDR1 is MNHEY and CDR2 is SVGAGI. The CDR3 reads CASSYSTTNCGYTF. The CDR3 region has the DNA TGTGCCAGCAGTTACTCGACGACTAACTGTGGCTACACCTTC.

This clonotype was observed many times. J is TRBJ2-5 and V is TRBV27, with TRBD2 identical over 14 bases. In germline, CDR1 is MNHEY, CDR2 SMNVEV (reference sequence). V dropped 5 bases and J dropped 7; count of bases not matched to a gene: 9. The CDR3 covers 16 residues. The CDR3 sequence: CASSPGTSGSWGTQYF. The CDR3 nucleotides are TGTGCCAGCAGTCCCGGGACTAGCGGGAGTTGGGGGACCCAGTACTTC.

This clonotype was picked up many times. The chain has TRBV11-3 and TRBJ2-2; D is unresolved. V lost 4 bases, J lost 5 bases, and 14 bases lay in between. This CDR3 has 15 amino acids. The germline V gene encodes CDR1 SGHNT and CDR2 YENEEA. CDR3: CASSSSPTLTGELFF. DNA of the CDR3: TGTGCCAGCAGCTCGTCCCCAACCCTAACCGGGGAGCTGTTTTTT.

This clonotype was seen many times. The chain employs TRBV10-3 and TRBJ2-5; no clear D gene. The germline CDR1 and CDR2 sequences are ENHRY and SYGVKD. Trimming removed 6 bases from V and 3 bases from J, with 11 bases in between. The CDR3 has 13 amino acids. The chain's CDR3 is CAISESGEETQYF. CDR3 in DNA: TGTGCCATCAGCGAGAGTGGTGAAGAGACCCAGTACTTC.

This clonotype was counted at least ten times. This sequence joins TRBV2 and TRBJ2-7, with 7 bases fitting TRBD2. The CDR3 loop spans 11 amino acids. Germline lookup yields CDR1 SNHLY and CDR2 FYNNEI. Trimming took 6 bases from V and 5 from J; bases not matched to a gene: 1. CDR3 amino acids: CASRREHEQYF. CDR3 in DNA: TGTGCCAGCAGGCGGGAGCACGAGCAGTACTTC.

This clonotype was seen a handful of times. The chain links TRBV19 to TRBJ1-2, with 9 bases lining up with TRBD1. With V trimmed by 4 bases and J by 5 bases, 5 bases remained unmatched. The germline gives CDR1 LNHDA, CDR2 SQIVND (reference sequence). The CDR3 runs to 14 residues. The CDR3 region has the DNA TGTGCCAGTAGTACCCGGACAGGGGATTATGGCTACACCTTC. As protein: CASSTRTGDYGYTF.

This clonotype has ten or more counts. The V call is TRBV10-3, the J call TRBJ2-7; 8 bases match TRBD1. This CDR3 spans 14 amino acids. V lost 3 bases to trimming and J lost 1 base; unmatched junction nucleotides: 2. CDR1 ENHRY and CDR2 SYGVKD come from the germline V gene. The CDR3 sequence: CAISERTGSYEQYF. The CDR3 DNA is TGTGCCATCAGTGAAAGGACAGGGTCCTACGAGCAGTACTTC.

In its sample, this clonotype was seen many times. The chain uses TRBV6-2 or TRBV6-3 and TRBJ1-2, with 8 bases aligning to TRBD1. This CDR3 is built from 16 residues. J gave up 3 bases and V 0 bases, and 6 bases lay outside the gene matches. Germline CDR1 and CDR2: MNHEY and SVGEGT. The DNA of the CDR3 is TGTGCCAGCAGTTACTCTCCGGGACAGGATTACTATGGCTACACCTTC. Translating it yields CASSYSPGQDYYGYTF.

This clonotype was detected ten times or more. V is TRBV11-2 and J is TRBJ2-7; D may be TRBD2 (6 bases). This CDR3 region has 13 residues. Trimming pared 1 base from V and 2 bases from J, leaving 6 bases between. Germline V gene data show CDR1 as SGHAT and CDR2 as FQNNGV. The CDR3 bases are TGTGCCAGCAGCTTAGGACTAGCCTACGAGCAGTACTTC. This encodes CASSLGLAYEQYF.

This clonotype was observed many times. CDR3 DNA: TGTGCCAGCAGTTTTAAGCGGGGACAATCAACCTCCTACAATGAGCAGTTCTTC. Translation gives CASSFKRGQSTSYNEQFF. The J gene is TRBJ2-1, the V gene TRBV6-2 or TRBV6-3, with D possibly TRBD2 on 7 matching bases. Germline V gene sequence: CDR1 MNHEY, CDR2 SVGEGT. The CDR3 runs to 18 residues. Trimming stripped 4 bases from V and 0 bases from J, with 19 bases between.

CDR3 nucleotide sequence: TGTGCCAGTAGTACCTTCCGGACAGGGGACTCCTACGAGCAGTACTTC. This sequence encodes CASSTFRTGDSYEQYF. V usage is TRBV19 and J usage is TRBJ2-7; 9 nucleotides align to TRBD1. The CDR3 consists of 16 residues. The germline CDR1 and CDR2 sequences are LNHDA and SQIVND (reference sequence). V gave up 4 bases and J gave up 0 bases; unmatched junction bases: 7.

Many counts were recorded for this clonotype. The J gene is TRBJ2-1, the V gene TRBV4-1, with a tentative D call TRBD2 (5 bases). CDR3 length equals 15 residues. CDR1 MGHRA and CDR2 YSYEKL come from the germline V gene. Between the trimmed V and J ends, which lost 2 bases and 0 bases, there was a span of 8 bases. Here the CDR3 DNA reads TGCGCCAGCAGCCAAATAGGGAGCTCCTACAATGAGCAGTTCTTC. Amino acid sequence: CASSQIGSSYNEQFF.

The genes are TRBV28 and TRBJ2-7; the D gene is possibly TRBD2 (6 bases). The CDR3 extends over 17 amino acids. With 2 bases removed from V and 4 bases from J, the gap between germline ends came to 21 bases. Germline-derived CDR1 and CDR2 are MDHEN and SYDVKM. This CDR3 is CASSLSVPAGKKYEQYF. DNA of the CDR3: TGTGCCAGCAGTTTAAGTGTGCCGGCGGGGAAGAAATACGAGCAGTACTTC.

This clonotype appeared many times. The chain couples TRBV12-3 or TRBV12-4 to TRBJ2-7; possibly TRBD2 for D (6 bases). Trimming removed 4 bases from V and 2 bases from J, with 21 bases in between. CDR3 size: 17 residues. The CDR3 DNA is TGTGCCAGCAGTTCTTTGCTGGGCGGGATCAATCCCTACGAGCAGTACTTC. Encoded protein: CASSSLLGGINPYEQYF.

The rearrangement links TRBV28 to TRBJ2-4; the D gene is possibly TRBD2 (5 bases). This CDR3 spans 16 amino acids. Germline V gene lookup returns CDR1 MDHEN and CDR2 SYDVKM. Trimming took 5 bases from V and 0 from J, leaving 14 bases between them. The CDR3 spells CASSIGGYLAKNIQYF. The CDR3 DNA follows: TGTGCCAGCAGTATCGGAGGTTACCTAGCCAAAAACATTCAGTACTTC. Full variable domain (remainder filled in from reference TRBV28 and TRBJ2-4): DVKVTQSSRYLVKRTGEKVFLECVQDMDHENMFWYRQDPGLGLRLIYFSYDVKMKEKGDIPEGYSVSREKKERFSLILESASTNQTSMYLCASSIGGYLAKNIQYFGAGTRLSVL.